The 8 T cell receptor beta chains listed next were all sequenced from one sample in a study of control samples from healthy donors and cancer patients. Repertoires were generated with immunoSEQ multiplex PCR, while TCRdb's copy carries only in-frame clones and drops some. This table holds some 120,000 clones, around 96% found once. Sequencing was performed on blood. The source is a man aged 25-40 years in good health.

The CDR3, as DNA: TGTGCCAGCAGTCCGACAGAGAACACTGAAGCTTTCTTT. It encodes CASSPTENTEAFF. V gene TRBV7-9 combines with J gene TRBJ1-1; maybe TRBD1 (5 bases). Germline assignment: CDR1 SEHNR and CDR2 FQNEAQ (reference sequence). V dropped 6 bases and J dropped 1 base, with 9 bases sitting between them. CDR3 size: 13 residues.

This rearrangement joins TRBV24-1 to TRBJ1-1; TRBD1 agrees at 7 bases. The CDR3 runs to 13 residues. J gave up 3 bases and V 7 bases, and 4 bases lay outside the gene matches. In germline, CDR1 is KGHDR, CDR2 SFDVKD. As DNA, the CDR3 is TGTGCCACCAGACAGGGGAGGTACACTGAAGCTTTCTTT. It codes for CATRQGRYTEAFF.

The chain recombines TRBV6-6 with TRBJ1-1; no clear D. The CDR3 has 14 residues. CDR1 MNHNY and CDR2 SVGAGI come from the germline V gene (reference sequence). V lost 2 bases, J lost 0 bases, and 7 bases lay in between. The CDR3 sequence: CASSYGGLNTEAFF. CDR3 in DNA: TGTGCCAGCAGTTACGGAGGGTTGAACACTGAAGCTTTCTTT.

The CDR3 sequence is CASSEGGTLSTDTQYF. CDR3 coding DNA: TGTGCCAGCAGTGAGGGTGGGACACTTAGCACAGATACGCAGTATTTT. The chain couples TRBV6-1 to TRBJ2-3; D might be TRBD1 (6 bases). The V end lost 3 bases, the J end lost 0 bases, and 13 bases lay between the germline ends. Germline loops: CDR1 MNHNS, CDR2 SASEGT. The CDR3 spans 16 residues.

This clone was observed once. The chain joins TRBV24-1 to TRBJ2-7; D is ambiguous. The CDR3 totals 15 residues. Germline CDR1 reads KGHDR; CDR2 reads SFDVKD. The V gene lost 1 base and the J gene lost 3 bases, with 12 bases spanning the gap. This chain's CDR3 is CATSDLYAIHYEQYF. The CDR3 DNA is TGTGCCACCAGTGATTTATACGCAATTCACTACGAGCAGTACTTC.

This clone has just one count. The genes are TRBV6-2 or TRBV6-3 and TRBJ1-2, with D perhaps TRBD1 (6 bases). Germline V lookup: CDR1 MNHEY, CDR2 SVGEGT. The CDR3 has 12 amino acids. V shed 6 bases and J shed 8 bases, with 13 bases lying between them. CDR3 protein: CASSQQGYGYTF. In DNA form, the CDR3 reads TGTGCCAGCAGCCAGCAGGGGTACGGCTACACCTTC.

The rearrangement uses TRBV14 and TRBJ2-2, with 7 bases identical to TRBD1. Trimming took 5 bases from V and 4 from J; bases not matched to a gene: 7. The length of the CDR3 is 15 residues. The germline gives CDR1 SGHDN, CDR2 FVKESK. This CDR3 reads CASSSYRGGTGELFF. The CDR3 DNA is TGTGCCAGCAGCTCCTACAGGGGCGGCACCGGGGAGCTGTTTTTT.

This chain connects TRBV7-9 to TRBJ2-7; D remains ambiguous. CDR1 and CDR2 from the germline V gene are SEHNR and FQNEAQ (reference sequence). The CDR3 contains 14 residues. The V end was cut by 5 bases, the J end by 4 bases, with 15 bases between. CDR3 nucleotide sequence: TGTGCCAGCAGCCCCAACCAATTATTTTACGAGCAGTACTTC. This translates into CASSPNQLFYEQYF.